Sequencing of this T cell receptor beta chain was carried out in a study of blood T cell repertoires in COVID-19. Study overall: Samples representing acute and convalescent COVID-19 were sourced from the United States, Italy and Spain. In each case, the material was cDNA or gDNA derived from T cells, B-cell-depleted T cells, or PBMCs.

In the authors' methods: Using reference gene primer amplification, nucleated cell counts were estimated. Some clones are missing from TCRdb's copy, which holds only in-frame ones; the method was immunoSEQ multiplex PCR. The DNA gave D and trimming, while V, J and clone size come from that table. The table lists 200,000 to 250,000 clones, 65% to 85% of them singletons, with about 7.2% in the top ten. Individuals aged about 18 to 89 years were recruited from about two dozen US areas. V lost 2 bases and J 5 bases, leaving 10 bases between the germline ends. CDR3 length: 13 amino acids. CDR1 is SNHLY, CDR2 FYNNEI, per germline.

The material sequenced was PBMCs or T cells enriched from blood (not recorded which). The TCR sequence derives from a woman aged 35 to 49 with acute COVID-19. This chain connects TRBV2 to TRBJ2-7, with D possibly being TRBD1 (5 bases). DNA of the CDR3: TGTGCCAGCAGTGAATTGGGCAGGGACGAGCAGTACTTC. Its protein is CASSELGRDEQYF.